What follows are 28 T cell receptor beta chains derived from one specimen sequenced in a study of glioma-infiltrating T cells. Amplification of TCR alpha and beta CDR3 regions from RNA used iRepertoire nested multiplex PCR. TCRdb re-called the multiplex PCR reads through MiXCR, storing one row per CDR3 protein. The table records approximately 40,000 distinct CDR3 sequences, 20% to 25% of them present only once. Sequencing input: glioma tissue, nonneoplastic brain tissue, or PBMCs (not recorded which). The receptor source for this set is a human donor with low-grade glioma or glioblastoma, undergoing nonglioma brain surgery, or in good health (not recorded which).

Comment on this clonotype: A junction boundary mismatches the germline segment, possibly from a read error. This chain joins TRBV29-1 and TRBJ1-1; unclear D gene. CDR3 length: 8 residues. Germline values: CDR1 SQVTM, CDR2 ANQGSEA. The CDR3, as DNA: TGCAGCGTCCCTGAAGCTTCCTTT. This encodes CSVPEASF.

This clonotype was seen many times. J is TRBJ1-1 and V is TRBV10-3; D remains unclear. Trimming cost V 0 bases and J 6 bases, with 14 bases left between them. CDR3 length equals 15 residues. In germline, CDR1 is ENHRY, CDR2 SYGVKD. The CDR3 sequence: CAISESGSKRAEAFF. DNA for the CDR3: TGTGCCATCAGTGAGTCGGGCAGTAAGCGCGCTGAAGCTTTCTTT.

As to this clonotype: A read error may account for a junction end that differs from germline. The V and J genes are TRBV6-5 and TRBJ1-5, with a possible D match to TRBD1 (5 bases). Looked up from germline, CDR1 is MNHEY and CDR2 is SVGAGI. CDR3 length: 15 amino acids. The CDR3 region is CARSRPGSRDQPQHF. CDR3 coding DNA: TGTGCCCGCAGTCGTCCAGGGTCGCGGGATCAGCCCCAGCATTTT.

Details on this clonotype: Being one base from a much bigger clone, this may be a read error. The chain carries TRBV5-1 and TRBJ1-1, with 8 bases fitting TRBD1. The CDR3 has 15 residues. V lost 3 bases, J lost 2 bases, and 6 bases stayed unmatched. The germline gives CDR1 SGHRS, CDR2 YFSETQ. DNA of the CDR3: TGCGCCAGCAGCTCCAGGACAGGGCGCAACACTGAAGCTTTCTTT. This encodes CASSSRTGRNTEAFF.

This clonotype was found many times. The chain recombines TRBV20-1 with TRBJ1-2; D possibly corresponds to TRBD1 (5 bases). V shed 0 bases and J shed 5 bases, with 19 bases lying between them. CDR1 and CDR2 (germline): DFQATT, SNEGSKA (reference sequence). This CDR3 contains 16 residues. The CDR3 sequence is CSARDSLVTVLYGYTF. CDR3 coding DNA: TGCAGTGCTAGAGATTCACTGGTGACAGTACTATATGGCTACACCTTC.

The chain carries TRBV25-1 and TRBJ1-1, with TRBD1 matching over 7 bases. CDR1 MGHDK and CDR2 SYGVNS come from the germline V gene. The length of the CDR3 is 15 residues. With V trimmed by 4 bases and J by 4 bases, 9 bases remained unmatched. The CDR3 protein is CASSGDRDSGTEAFF. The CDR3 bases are TGTGCCAGCAGTGGCGACAGGGATAGTGGCACTGAAGCTTTCTTT.

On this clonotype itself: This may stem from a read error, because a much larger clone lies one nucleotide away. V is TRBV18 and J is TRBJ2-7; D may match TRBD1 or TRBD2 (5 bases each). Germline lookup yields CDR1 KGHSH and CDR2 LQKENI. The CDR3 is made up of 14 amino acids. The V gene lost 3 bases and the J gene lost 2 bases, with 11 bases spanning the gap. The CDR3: CASSPRGVTYEQYF. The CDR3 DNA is TGTGCCAGCTCACCCCGGGGCGTAACCTACGAGCAGTACTTC.

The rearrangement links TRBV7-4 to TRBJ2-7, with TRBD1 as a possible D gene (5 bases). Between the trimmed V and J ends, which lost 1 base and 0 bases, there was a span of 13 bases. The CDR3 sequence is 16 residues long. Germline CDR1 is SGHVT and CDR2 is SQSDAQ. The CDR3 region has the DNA TGTGCCAGCAGCTTAGATTCGCAGGGCAGCTCCTACGAGCAGTACTTC. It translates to CASSLDSQGSSYEQYF. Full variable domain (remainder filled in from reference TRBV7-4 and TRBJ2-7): GAGVSQSPRYKVAKRGRDVALRCDSISGHVTLYWYRQTLGQGSEVLTYSQSDAQRDKSGRPSGRFSAERPERSVSTLKIQRTEQGDSAVYLCASSLDSQGSSYEQYFGPGTRLTVT.

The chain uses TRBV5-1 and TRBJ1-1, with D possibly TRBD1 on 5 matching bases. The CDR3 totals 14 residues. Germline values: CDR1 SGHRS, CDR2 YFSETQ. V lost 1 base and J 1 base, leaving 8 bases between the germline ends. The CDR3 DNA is TGCGCCAGCAGCTTGTCCCAGGGGAACACTGAAGCTTTCTTT. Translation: CASSLSQGNTEAFF.

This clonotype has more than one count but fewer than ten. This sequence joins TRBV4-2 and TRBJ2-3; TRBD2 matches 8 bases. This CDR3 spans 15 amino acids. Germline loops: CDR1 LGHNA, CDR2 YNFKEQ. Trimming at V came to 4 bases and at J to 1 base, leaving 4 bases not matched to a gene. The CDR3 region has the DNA TGTGCCAGCAGCCCACTAGCGGACCGCACAGATACGCAGTATTTT. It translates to CASSPLADRTDTQYF.

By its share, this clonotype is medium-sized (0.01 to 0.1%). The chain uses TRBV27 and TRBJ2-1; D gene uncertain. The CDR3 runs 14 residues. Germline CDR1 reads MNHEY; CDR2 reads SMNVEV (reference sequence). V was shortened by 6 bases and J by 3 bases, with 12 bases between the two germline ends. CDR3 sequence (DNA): TGTGCCAGCAGAAATGGGTACAGCTACAATGAGCAGTTCTTC. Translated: CASRNGYSYNEQFF.

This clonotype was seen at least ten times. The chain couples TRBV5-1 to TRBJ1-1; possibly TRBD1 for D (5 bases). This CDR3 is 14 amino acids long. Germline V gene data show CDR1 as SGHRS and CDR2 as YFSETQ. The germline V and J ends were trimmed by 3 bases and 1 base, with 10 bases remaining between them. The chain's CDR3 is CASSWRGPNTEAFF. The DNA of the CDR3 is TGCGCCAGCAGCTGGAGGGGTCCGAACACTGAAGCTTTCTTT.

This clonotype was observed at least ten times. CDR3 sequence (DNA): TGCGCCAGCAGCCATCCCGACAGAGGGGTTGGCTACACCTTC. It translates to CASSHPDRGVGYTF. The rearrangement links TRBV4-1 to TRBJ1-2; weak D call: TRBD1 (5 bases). The V end lost 3 bases, the J end lost 7 bases, and 15 bases lay between the germline ends. Per germline, CDR1 MGHRA and CDR2 YSYEKL. The CDR3 totals 14 residues.

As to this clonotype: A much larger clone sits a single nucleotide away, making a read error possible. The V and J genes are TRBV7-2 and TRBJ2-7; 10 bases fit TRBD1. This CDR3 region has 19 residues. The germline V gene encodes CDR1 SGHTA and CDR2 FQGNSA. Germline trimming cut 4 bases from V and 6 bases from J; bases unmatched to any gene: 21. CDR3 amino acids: CASSSPLARQGAITREQYF. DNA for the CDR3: TGTGCCAGCAGCTCGCCTTTGGCTCGACAGGGGGCGATCACTCGCGAGCAGTACTTC. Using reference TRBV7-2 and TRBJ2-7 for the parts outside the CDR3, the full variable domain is GAGVSQSPSNKVTEKGKDVELRCDPISGHTALYWYRQSLGQGLEFLIYFQGNSAPDKSGLPSDRFSAERTGGSVSTLTIQRTQQEDSAVYLCASSSPLARQGAITREQYFGPGTRLTVT.

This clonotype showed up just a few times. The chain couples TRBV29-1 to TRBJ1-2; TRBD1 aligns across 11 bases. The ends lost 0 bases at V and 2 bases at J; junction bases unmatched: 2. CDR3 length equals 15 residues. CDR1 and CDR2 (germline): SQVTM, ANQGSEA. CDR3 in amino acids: CSVEEGTGGNYGYTF. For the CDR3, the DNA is TGCAGCGTTGAAGAGGGGACAGGGGGGAACTATGGCTACACCTTC. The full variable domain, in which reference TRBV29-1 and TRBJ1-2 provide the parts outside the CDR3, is SAVISQKPSRDICQRGTSLTIQCQVDSQVTMMFWYRQQPGQSLTLIATANQGSEATYESGFVIDKFPISRPNLTFSTLTVSNMSPEDSSIYLCSVEEGTGGNYGYTFGSGTRLTVV.

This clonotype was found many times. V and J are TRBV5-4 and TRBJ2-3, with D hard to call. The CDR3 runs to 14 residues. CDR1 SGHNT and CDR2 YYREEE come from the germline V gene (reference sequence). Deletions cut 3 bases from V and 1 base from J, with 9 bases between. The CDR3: CASSSAGGTDTQYF. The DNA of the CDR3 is TGTGCCAGCAGCTCGGCTGGCGGCACAGATACGCAGTATTTT.

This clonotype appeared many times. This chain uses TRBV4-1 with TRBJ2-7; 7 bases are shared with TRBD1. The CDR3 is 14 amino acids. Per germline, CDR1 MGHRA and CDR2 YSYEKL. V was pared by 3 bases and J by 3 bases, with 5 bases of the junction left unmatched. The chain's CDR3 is CASSHPGDSYEQYF. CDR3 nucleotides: TGCGCCAGCAGCCACCCCGGGGACAGCTACGAGCAGTACTTC.

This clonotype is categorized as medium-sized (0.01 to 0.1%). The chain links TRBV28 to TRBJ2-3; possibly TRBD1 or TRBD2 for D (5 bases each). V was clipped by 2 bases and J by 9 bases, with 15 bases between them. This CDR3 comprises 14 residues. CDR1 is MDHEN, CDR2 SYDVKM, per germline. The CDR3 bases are TGTGCCAGCAGTTTACGGGGCCGAGGGGACACGCAGTATTTT. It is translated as CASSLRGRGDTQYF.

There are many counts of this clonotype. CDR3 in DNA: TGTGCCACCAGCTCAGGGACAGTCACAGATACGCAGTATTTT. Translation: CATSSGTVTDTQYF. The genes are TRBV15 and TRBJ2-3; 7 bases map to TRBD1. This CDR3 is 14 amino acids long. J gave up 2 bases and V 5 bases, and 4 bases lay outside the gene matches. In germline, CDR1 is LNHNV, CDR2 YYDKDF (reference sequence).

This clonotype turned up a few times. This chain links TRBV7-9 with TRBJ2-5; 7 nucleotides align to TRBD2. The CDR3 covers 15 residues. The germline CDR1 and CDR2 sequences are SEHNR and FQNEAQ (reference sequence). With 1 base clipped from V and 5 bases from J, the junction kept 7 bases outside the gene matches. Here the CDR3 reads CASSLVPGGAETQYF. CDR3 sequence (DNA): TGTGCCAGCAGCTTAGTCCCGGGGGGAGCGGAGACCCAGTACTTC.

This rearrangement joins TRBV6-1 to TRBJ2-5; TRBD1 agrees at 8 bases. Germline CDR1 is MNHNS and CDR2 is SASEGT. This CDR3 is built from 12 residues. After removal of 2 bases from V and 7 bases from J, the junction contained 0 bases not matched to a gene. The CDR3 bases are TGTGCCAGCAGTGAAACAGGGGGGACCCAGTACTTC. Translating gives CASSETGGTQYF.

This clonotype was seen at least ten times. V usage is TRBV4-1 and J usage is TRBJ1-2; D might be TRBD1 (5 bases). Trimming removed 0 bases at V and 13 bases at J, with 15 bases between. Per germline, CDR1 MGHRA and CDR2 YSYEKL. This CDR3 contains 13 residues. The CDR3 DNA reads TGCGCCAGCAGCCAAGATGGGGGAACGTTTGGCACCTTC. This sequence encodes CASSQDGGTFGTF.

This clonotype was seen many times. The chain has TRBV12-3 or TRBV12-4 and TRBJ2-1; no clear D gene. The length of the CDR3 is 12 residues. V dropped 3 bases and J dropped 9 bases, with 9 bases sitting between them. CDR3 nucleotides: TGTGCCAGCAGTTTCTGGGGTGCTGAGCAGTTCTTC. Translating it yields CASSFWGAEQFF.

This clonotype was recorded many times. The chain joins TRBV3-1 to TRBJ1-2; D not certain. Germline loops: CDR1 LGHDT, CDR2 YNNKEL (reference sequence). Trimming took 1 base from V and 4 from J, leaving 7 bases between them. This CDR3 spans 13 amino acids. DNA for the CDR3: TGTGCCAGCAGCCAAGGAGGGTTCTATGGCTACACCTTC. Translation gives CASSQGGFYGYTF.

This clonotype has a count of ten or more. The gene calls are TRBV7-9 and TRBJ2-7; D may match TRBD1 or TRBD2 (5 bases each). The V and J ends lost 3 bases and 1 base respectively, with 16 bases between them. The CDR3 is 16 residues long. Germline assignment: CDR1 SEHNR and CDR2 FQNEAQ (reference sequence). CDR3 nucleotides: TGTGCCAGCAGCTTCCAATCCGGGACGGATTCCTACGAGCAGTACTTC. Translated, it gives CASSFQSGTDSYEQYF.

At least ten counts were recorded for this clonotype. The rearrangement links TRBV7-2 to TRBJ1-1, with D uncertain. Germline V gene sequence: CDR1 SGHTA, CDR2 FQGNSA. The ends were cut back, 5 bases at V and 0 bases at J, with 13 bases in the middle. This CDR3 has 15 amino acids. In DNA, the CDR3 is TGTGCCAGCAGCCCGCAGACACGTATGAACACTGAAGCTTTCTTT. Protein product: CASSPQTRMNTEAFF.

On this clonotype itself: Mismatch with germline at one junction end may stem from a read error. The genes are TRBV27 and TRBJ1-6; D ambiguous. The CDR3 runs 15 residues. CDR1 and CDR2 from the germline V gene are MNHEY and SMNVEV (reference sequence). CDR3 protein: CASSLSTVYNSPLRF. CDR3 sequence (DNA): TGCGCCAGCAGTTTATCTACAGTCTATAATTCACCCCTCCGCTTT.

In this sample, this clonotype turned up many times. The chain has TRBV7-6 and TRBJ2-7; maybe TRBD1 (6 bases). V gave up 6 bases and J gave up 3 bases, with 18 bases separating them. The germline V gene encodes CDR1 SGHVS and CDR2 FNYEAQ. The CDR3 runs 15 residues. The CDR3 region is CASSLLRDNLYEQYF. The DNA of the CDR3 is TGTGCCAGCAGTTTACTACGGGACAACCTCTACGAGCAGTACTTC.